This TCR beta chain emerged from a study of blood T cell repertoires in COVID-19 (dated by TCRdb to about 2020). Notes on the research overall: Samples from collaborators originated in the United States, Italy and Spain and spanned both the acute and convalescent phases of COVID-19. The material from the prospective study consisted of cDNA or gDNA derived from T cells, B-cell-depleted T cells, or PBMCs. The dataset comprised deeply sampled blood TCRbeta repertoires from subjects exposed to, actively infected with, or recovered from COVID-19. The repertoires were released in a freely available public database meant as a resource for research on the immune response to SARS-CoV-2. The samples were drawn from the first 160 participants of the ongoing ImmuneRACE study and from over a thousand subjects provided by 6 global collaborators. Nearly every sample came with metadata listing a de-identified subject ID, COVID-19 status, age in years and sex. Where available, HLA class I and class II types were obtained from metadata supplied by the sample provider rather than from assay-based typing. What the authors observed across the whole study: How much clinical and demographic metadata was included differed by source and by participant, and the metadata was provided uncurated.

Spanning cysteine to phenylalanine, the CDR3 consists of 14 amino acids. The kept DNA is CDR3 alone, 42 bases in frame from the first base. CDR1 MNHEY and CDR2 SMNVEV were looked up in the germline V gene (reference sequence). From V the trimming removes 5 bases and from J it removes 10 bases, while the gene matches leave 4 bases of the junction unaccounted for. Enrolling through a virtual design, the prospective study's participants ranged in age from about 18 to 89 years and lived across more than 20 United States geographic areas. Cohort assignment in the prospective study relied on participant-reported clinical history from a screening survey and a study questionnaire. Exposed participants had been in contact with someone with a PCR-confirmed or clinician-diagnosed COVID-19 case within 2 weeks of study entry. Each participant in the prospective study had whole blood, serum and a nasopharyngeal or oropharyngeal swab collected by mobile phlebotomists. Prospective study participants could optionally give additional blood draws and questionnaires over an approximately 2-month period. Blood samples from the prospective study were shipped frozen or at room temperature prior to DNA extraction.

In regard to this clone: Its cognate antigen has yet to be identified. The input lacks base qualities; no much larger clone sits a single base away.

TCRbeta CDR3 regions were amplified from genomic DNA by means of the immunoSEQ Assay, a bias-controlled multiplex PCR. In the authors' own workflow: The number of nucleated cells in each sample was estimated by amplification of reference gene primers within the assay. To quantify the absolute abundance of each unique TCRbeta CDR3 rearrangement, sequence reads were collapsed and filtered. For each sample, productive Simpson clonality was calculated as the square root of Simpson's diversity index across productive rearrangements. TCRdb retrieved this table from immuneACCESS and kept in-frame rearrangements only. Not all clones are present; in checked studies, unresolved V genes account for under half, and no reason is known for the remainder. The D gene and trimming were derived from the DNA, and the V and J assignments and clone size from that table. The sample data list 430,000 or so clones, and about 88% of these were observed just once. Together, the top ten hold about 1.5% of the sample.

Sequencing was carried out using PBMCs or T cells enriched from blood (not recorded which). This sequence originates from a young woman who had been exposed to COVID-19. This chain joins TRBV27 to TRBJ1-6; TRBD1 fits 11 bases in the junction. The CDR3 amino acid sequence is: CASSAGQGGSPLHF. The DNA is as follows: TGTGCCAGCAGTGCGGGACAGGGGGGATCACCCCTCCACTTT.